A selection of T cell receptor beta chains follows, all from one sample in a study of OX40 agonist ivuxolimab in advanced cancers. Profiling relied on immunoSEQ multiplex PCR, and the TCRdb table lists in-frame clones only, not all of them. This sample has roughly 32,000 clones, with around 83% found just once. Sequenced here: CD4+ or CD8+ T cells sorted from blood, sampled in a trial of the OX40 agonist ivuxolimab. The receptors shown here come from an adult with an advanced solid tumor such as melanoma, head and neck, liver or kidney cancer. Each CDR3 is given with its conserved first and last residue. A D gene is named only where the DNA matches it firmly.

>-|TRBV2
CASSEAAGYYGYTF
>-|TRBV30
CAWSADAIRPGHGKNNYGYTF
>-|TRBV2
CASSEGTPSYEQYF
>-|TRBV5-1
CASSLGGRGEKLFF
>TRBD1|TRBV5-4
CASSSEHRGLYEQYF
>-|TRBV5-1
CASSLSGTDTQYF
>-|TRBV5-4
CASSLRRGPITDTQYF
>TRBD1|TRBV6-5
CASGRQGNQPQHF
>-|TRBV2
CASRARRVGSSYEQYF
>TRBD1|TRBV11-2
CASSLDSKTGGIGTDTQYF
>TRBD1|TRBV27
CASSLSQRGREKLFF
>-|TRBV29-1
CSVVGGNTEAFF
>TRBD1|TRBV19
CASLPGQGNYGYTF
>-|TRBV28
CASSLFGNTGELFF
>-|TRBV5-1
CASSLLPVATEAFF
>TRBD2|TRBV28
CASSFGGSETQYF
>-|TRBV2
CASSEGWGSFTEAFF